What follows are 21 T cell receptor beta chains derived from one specimen sequenced in a study of blood T cells in healthy people across ages (dated by TCRdb to 2013 to 2016). The protocol used for the library was 5' RACE. The sample was run on an Illumina HiSeq 2500. A second PCR of about 6 to 12 cycles was performed with a sample-barcoded 5' primer and a J-beta primer mix. TCRdb cleaned the public reads at Q25 with fastp, built clones with MiXCR and kept in-frame beta chains. Every CDR3 protein is listed once, alongside the most common genes and DNA of its rows. The sample table lists around 870,000 distinct CDR3 sequences, 29% of them with a count of one. 15% to 20% of the sample comes from the top ten. The specimen was blood. The receptors were sampled from a woman older than 75 in good health.

This clonotype showed up many times. This chain joins TRBV7-2 and TRBJ2-5; the D is unclear. V was trimmed by 3 bases and J by 5 bases, leaving 22 bases between them. Germline assignment: CDR1 SGHTA and CDR2 FQGNSA. The CDR3 is 17 residues long. This chain's CDR3 is CASSLDGRESLYETQYF. The CDR3 DNA is TGTGCCAGCAGCTTGGACGGACGCGAGTCATTGTATGAGACCCAGTACTTC. Based on the CDR3 plus reference TRBV7-2 and TRBJ2-5, the full variable domain is GAGVSQSPSNKVTEKGKDVELRCDPISGHTALYWYRQSLGQGLEFLIYFQGNSAPDKSGLPSDRFSAERTGGSVSTLTIQRTQQEDSAVYLCASSLDGRESLYETQYFGPGTRLLVL.

This clonotype turned up a few times. This may come from a read error, since a much larger clone is one base off. This chain uses TRBV7-2 with TRBJ2-5, with 8 bases fitting TRBD2. V was clipped by 2 bases and J by 5 bases; unmatched bases: 7. Germline values: CDR1 SGHTA, CDR2 FQGNSA. The CDR3 has 15 residues. CDR3 residues: CASSLSAGARETQYF. The CDR3 nucleotides read TGTGCCAGCAGCTTATCAGCGGGGGCACGGGAGACCCAGTACTTC.

There are many counts of this clonotype. This chain uses TRBV7-9 with TRBJ2-5, with TRBD2 identical over 8 bases. The CDR3 is 16 amino acids. The ends lost 1 base at V and 1 base at J; junction bases unmatched: 5. Germline CDR1 reads SEHNR; CDR2 reads FQNEAQ (reference sequence). CDR3 sequence (DNA): TGTGCCAGCAGCTTAGGGCCAGCGGGGGTCCAAGAGACCCAGTACTTC. Protein: CASSLGPAGVQETQYF.

The chain is built from TRBV12-3 or TRBV12-4 and TRBJ2-4; D might be TRBD1 (6 bases). Gene TRBJ2-5 matches the end of the DNA better, so the J call may be wrong. CDR3 length: 14 residues. CDR3 DNA sequence: TGTACCTGCAGTTTAGGACAGACCCAAGAGACCCAGTACTTC. Its translation: CTCSLGQTQETQYF.

This clonotype was observed a single time. A much larger clone is a single base away; this may be a read error. V usage is TRBV7-2 and J usage is TRBJ2-5; no reliable D call. CDR1 SGHTA and CDR2 FQGNSA come from the germline V gene. The CDR3 consists of 16 residues. V was trimmed by 1 base and J by 2 bases, leaving 14 bases between them. CDR3 amino acids: CTSSLEAAAYQETQYF. DNA for the CDR3: TGTACCAGCAGCTTAGAGGCAGCAGCGTATCAAGAGACCCAGTACTTC. The full variable domain, its missing parts supplied by reference TRBV7-2 and TRBJ2-5, is GAGVSQSPSNKVTEKGKDVELRCDPISGHTALYWYRQSLGQGLEFLIYFQGNSAPDKSGLPSDRFSAERTGGSVSTLTIQRTQQEDSAVYLCTSSLEAAAYQETQYFGPGTRLLVL.

The chain recombines TRBV4-1 with TRBJ2-1; 10 positions match TRBD1. The J call may be faulty, since TRBJ2-7 better matches the DNA end. Germline loops: CDR1 MGHRA, CDR2 YSYEKL. The CDR3 contains 16 residues. As DNA, the CDR3 is TGCGCCAGCAGCCAAGATCGAGGACAGGGGGGCAACGAGCAGTACTTC. This translates into CASSQDRGQGGNEQYF.

With regard to this clonotype: This may arise from a read error, as a much more abundant clone is one base away. Given the absence of the conserved phenylalanine or tryptophan at the CDR3 end, a read error is likely. The CDR3 loop reads CSATDSYYEQYS. In DNA form, the CDR3 reads TGCAGTGCTACGGACTCGTACTACGAGCAGTACTCC. The V and J genes are TRBV20-1 and TRBJ2-7; a possible D gene is TRBD2 (5 bases). The V and J ends lost 4 bases and 3 bases respectively, with 10 bases between them. This CDR3 has 12 residues. Germline-derived CDR1 and CDR2 are DFQATT and SNEGSKA (reference sequence).

This clonotype was counted many times. The rearrangement joins TRBV15 to TRBJ2-3, with D unresolved. Trimming removed 0 bases from V and 2 bases from J, with 12 bases in between. The CDR3 is made up of 16 amino acids. Germline CDR1 is LNHNV and CDR2 is YYDKDF (reference sequence). The CDR3: CATSRDQSVPTDTQYF. The CDR3 nucleotides read TGTGCCACCAGCAGAGATCAGTCAGTCCCCACAGATACGCAGTATTTT.

A word on this clonotype: A much larger clonotype is one base distant, so this may be a read error. This chain connects TRBV24-1 to TRBJ2-5; TRBD1 matches 9 bases. This CDR3 is built from 16 residues. In germline, CDR1 is KGHDR, CDR2 SFDVKD. The CDR3: CTTSDHGTGLQETQYF. The CDR3 DNA sequence: TGTACCACCAGTGACCATGGGACAGGGCTACAAGAGACCCAGTACTTC.

Notes on this clonotype: A much larger clone differs from this one at a single base, so this may be a read error. The chain employs TRBV3-1 and TRBJ1-2; unclear D gene. The CDR3 has 14 amino acids. The V end was cut by 2 bases, the J end by 1 base, with 8 bases between. Per the germline V gene, CDR1 is LGHDT and CDR2 is YNNKEL (reference sequence). This CDR3 reads CASSQRHNNYGYTF. CDR3 DNA: TGTGCCAGCAGCCAAAGGCACAATAACTATGGCTACACCTTC. The variable domain in full, completed from reference TRBV3-1 and TRBJ1-2, reads DTAVSQTPKYLVTQMGNDKSIKCEQNLGHDTMYWYKQDSKKFLKIMFSYNNKELIINETVPNRFSPKSPDKAHLNLHINSLELGDSAVYFCASSQRHNNYGYTFGSGTRLTVV.

This clonotype appeared once. This may come from a read error, since a much larger clone is one base off. The genes are TRBV7-9 and TRBJ2-7, with unresolved D. Between the trimmed V and J ends, which lost 1 base and 7 bases, there was a span of 11 bases. The CDR3 is made up of 13 amino acids. The germline gives CDR1 SEHNR, CDR2 FQNEAQ (reference sequence). CDR3 DNA sequence: TGTGCCAGCAGCTTAGGGGCCCACCCTGAGCAGTACTTC. Encoded protein: CASSLGAHPEQYF.

Concerning this clonotype itself: A much bigger clone sits one base away, suggesting this may be a read error. The chain has TRBV6-5 and TRBJ2-7; 7 positions agree with TRBD2. Germline V gives CDR1 MNHEY, CDR2 SVGAGI. The V segment lost 6 bases and the J segment 7 bases; nucleotides outside the gene matches: 9. The CDR3 has 13 amino acids. CDR3 loop: CASSPSTSHEQYF. Here the CDR3 DNA reads TGTGCCAGCAGCCCTTCGACTAGCCATGAGCAGTACTTC.

Note on this clonotype: This clone may be a read error of a much larger clone one base away. The V gene is TRBV6-6, the J gene TRBJ2-3; D possibly corresponds to TRBD2 (5 bases). V was clipped by 4 bases and J by 0 bases, with 14 bases between them. The germline gives CDR1 MNHNY, CDR2 SVGAGI (reference sequence). The CDR3 has 16 residues. The CDR3 loop reads CASSCSSLGSTDTQYF. The CDR3, as DNA: TGTGCCAGCAGTTGCTCTTCACTAGGAAGCACAGATACGCAGTATTTT.

This clonotype was counted at least ten times. The rearrangement joins TRBV7-9 to TRBJ2-3; D is undetermined. This CDR3 is 12 amino acids long. V was clipped by 5 bases and J by 2 bases, with 5 bases between them. The germline V gene has CDR1 SEHNR and CDR2 FQNEAQ (reference sequence). Here the CDR3 reads CASSPITDTQYF. CDR3 DNA: TGTGCCAGCAGCCCCATCACAGATACGCAGTATTTT.

For this clonotype: With a much larger clone just one base away, this may be a read error. The chain links TRBV4-3 to TRBJ1-1; possible D gene TRBD1, 5 bases. The germline V gene encodes CDR1 LGHNA and CDR2 YSLEER. This CDR3 has 15 residues. Trimming cost V 0 bases and J 2 bases, with 10 bases left between them. The CDR3 DNA sequence: TGCGCCAGCAGCCAAGAGACAGCGATTAACACTGAAGCTTTCTTT. Translating gives CASSQETAINTEAFF.

This clonotype came up many times. The CDR3 DNA reads as TGTGCCAGCAGCTTAGGCGGGACAGGGGGCCTCGAGCAGTACTTC. Encoded protein: CASSLGGTGGLEQYF. The J gene is TRBJ2-7, the V gene TRBV7-2; 12 bases are a match to TRBD1. The germline V gene has CDR1 SGHTA and CDR2 FQGNSA. V lost 1 base, J lost 6 bases, and 4 bases stayed unmatched. CDR3 length: 15 residues.

This clonotype appeared many times. V and J are TRBV12-3 or TRBV12-4 and TRBJ1-5, with 7 bases aligning to TRBD1. CDR3 length: 16 residues. Trimming at V came to 6 bases and at J to 0 bases, leaving 8 bases not matched to a gene. The CDR3, as DNA: TGTGCCAGCAGCCCACAGGGGCCCCTTAGCAATCAGCCCCAGCATTTT. Its protein is CASSPQGPLSNQPQHF.

This clonotype was recorded a few times. V and J are TRBV6-4 and TRBJ1-1; TRBD1 might be the D (5 bases). The CDR3 has 14 residues. The ends were cut back, 9 bases at V and 2 bases at J, with 16 bases in the middle. CDR1 and CDR2 (germline): MRHNA, SNTAGT. The CDR3 DNA is TGTGCCAGTAAGGCCGGGACGCAAAACACTGAAGCTTTCTTT. The encoded protein is CASKAGTQNTEAFF.

In DNA, the CDR3 is TGTGCCAGCAGCTTTCAGGGGACGGGCTCCTACGAGCAGTACTTC. It translates to CASSFQGTGSYEQYF. The rearrangement joins TRBV5-6 to TRBJ2-7, with D possibly TRBD1 on 6 matching bases. V was cut by 2 bases and J by 0 bases, with 12 bases left in between. Germline CDR1 SGHDT, CDR2 YYEEEE. The CDR3 totals 15 residues.

This clonotype was detected many times. The CDR3: CASRMGQGPYEQYF. The CDR3 nucleotides read TGCGCCAGCAGAATGGGACAGGGGCCCTACGAGCAGTACTTC. The chain joins TRBV10-2 to TRBJ2-7; 10 bases align to TRBD1. This CDR3 region has 14 residues. Germline-derived CDR1 and CDR2 are WSHSY and SAAADI. Trimming cost V 6 bases and J 2 bases; bases outside gene matches: 4.

This rearrangement joins TRBV14 to TRBJ2-5; D unclear. The V end was cut by 2 bases, the J end by 12 bases, with 16 bases between. This CDR3 spans 13 amino acids. The germline gives CDR1 SGHDN, CDR2 FVKESK. CDR3 sequence: CASSQTPRPDEYF. The CDR3 region has the DNA TGTGCCAGCAGCCAAACACCACGGCCGGATGAGTACTTC.